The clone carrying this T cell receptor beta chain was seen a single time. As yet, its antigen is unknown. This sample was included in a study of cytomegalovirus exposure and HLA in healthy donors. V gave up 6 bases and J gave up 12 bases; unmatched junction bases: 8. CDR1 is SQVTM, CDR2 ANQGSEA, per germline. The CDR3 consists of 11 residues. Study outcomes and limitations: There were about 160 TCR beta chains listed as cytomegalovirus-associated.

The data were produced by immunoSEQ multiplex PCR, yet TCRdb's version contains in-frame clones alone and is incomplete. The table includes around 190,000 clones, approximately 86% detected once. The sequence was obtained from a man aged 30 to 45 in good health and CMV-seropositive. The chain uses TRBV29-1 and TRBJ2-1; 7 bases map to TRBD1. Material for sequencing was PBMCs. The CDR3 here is CSVTTGMVQFF. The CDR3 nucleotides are TGCAGCGTAACGACAGGGATGGTGCAGTTCTTC.